Presented here are 8 T cell receptor beta chains from one specimen sequenced in a study of response to subunit inactivated influenza vaccine. MiXCR was run by TCRdb on the RT-PCR reads, yielding one entry per CDR3 protein. Of about 160,000 distinct CDR3 sequences in the sample, approximately 10% were seen once. This sample comprised non-naive T cells sorted from PBMCs, obtained about 40 days after vaccination. Receptor source: a man aged 45 to 65 who received an inactivated influenza vaccine.

The rearrangement joins TRBV14 to TRBJ1-1, with D unclear. The CDR3 extends over 12 amino acids. Germline assignment: CDR1 SGHDN and CDR2 FVKESK. V was cut by 3 bases and J by 8 bases, with 10 bases left in between. CDR3 in DNA: TGTGCCAGCAGCCACGCGGACGGGGAAGCTTTCTTT. It encodes CASSHADGEAFF.

The rearrangement uses TRBV6-2 or TRBV6-3 and TRBJ2-7; weak D call: TRBD2 (6 bases). This CDR3 comprises 13 residues. Trimming shortened V by 8 bases and J by 1 base, and 12 bases separated the two germline ends. Germline CDR1 reads MNHEY; CDR2 reads SVGEGT. The DNA for the CDR3 is TGTGCCAGCCAAGGGACTTTATCCTACGAGCAGTACTTC. Encoded protein: CASQGTLSYEQYF.

The rearrangement links TRBV7-9 to TRBJ2-5, with a tentative D call TRBD1 (6 bases). Germline CDR1 reads SEHNR; CDR2 reads FQNEAQ (reference sequence). Trimming removed 5 bases from V and 2 bases from J, with 12 bases in between. This CDR3 spans 14 amino acids. The CDR3: CASSTGTPQETQYF. The CDR3 nucleotides read TGTGCCAGCAGCACCGGGACACCTCAAGAGACCCAGTACTTC.

Many counts were recorded for this clonotype. The J gene is TRBJ2-1, the V gene TRBV7-7; 13 bases are shared with TRBD2. The CDR3 has 16 amino acids. The germline CDR1 and CDR2 sequences are SSHAT and FNYEAQ (reference sequence). V lost 1 base to trimming and J lost 6 bases; unmatched junction nucleotides: 3. Written as DNA, the CDR3 is TGTGCCAGCAGCTTAGGGGGACTAGCGGGAATCAATGAGCAGTTCTTC. As protein: CASSLGGLAGINEQFF.

This clonotype was counted many times. This sequence joins TRBV12-3 or TRBV12-4 and TRBJ1-5; weak D call: TRBD1 (5 bases). The length of the CDR3 is 14 residues. The germline V and J ends were trimmed by 6 bases and 0 bases, with 9 bases remaining between them. CDR3 region: CASSDSDSNQPQHF. The DNA for the CDR3 is TGTGCCAGCAGCGACAGTGATAGCAATCAGCCCCAGCATTTT.

With respect to this clonotype: The germline gene is not matched at one end of the junction; a read error may be the cause. The rearrangement uses TRBV7-7 and TRBJ1-1; D not resolved. This CDR3 contains 13 residues. Germline V lookup: CDR1 SSHAT, CDR2 FNYEAQ (reference sequence). The CDR3 protein is CASSFRDNTEAFF. CDR3 DNA sequence: TGTGCTAGCAGCTTTAGGGATAACACTGAAGCTTTCTTT.

The rearrangement uses TRBV20-1 and TRBJ2-3, with 12 bases that match TRBD2. Germline V lookup: CDR1 DFQATT, CDR2 SNEGSKA (reference sequence). The CDR3 is 16 residues long. Unmatched junction bases numbered 9, after V lost 6 bases and J lost 2 bases. The DNA for the CDR3 is TGCAGTGCCTCCGGACTAGCGGGATACATCACAGATACGCAGTATTTT. Its protein product is CSASGLAGYITDTQYF.

This clonotype appeared many times. The CDR3 nucleotides read TGTGCCATCAGTGAGTCGACGTCGAACACCGGGGAGCTGTTTTTT. It specifies CAISESTSNTGELFF. The chain combines TRBV10-3 with TRBJ2-2; D uncertain. This CDR3 has 15 residues. CDR1 and CDR2 (germline): ENHRY, SYGVKD. V lost 0 bases and J lost 0, with 5 bases in between.